This T cell receptor (beta chain) was recorded in a study of blood T cell repertoires in COVID-19. Background on the study: Some COVID-19 samples were acute and others convalescent; all came from the United States, Italy and Spain.

This clone occurred once. Trimming shortened V by 5 bases and J by 2 bases, and 13 bases separated the two germline ends. This CDR3 has 14 residues. Per the germline V gene, CDR1 is SGHNT and CDR2 is YENEEA. Per the original methods: Estimation of nucleated cell counts was performed using reference gene primer amplification. Sequencing was performed with immunoSEQ multiplex PCR; in TCRdb, only in-frame clones are kept and a portion is missing. The D gene and trimming were derived from the DNA, and the V and J assignments and clone size from that table. This sample yields approximately 61,000 clones, of which around 87% are seen a single time; more than 14% belongs to the top ten.

This TCR derives from a human donor in a cohort sampled during active COVID-19. Material: peripheral blood. The rearrangement uses TRBV11-3 and TRBJ2-7, with D hard to call. The CDR3 protein is CASSLRVPAYEQYF. DNA for the CDR3: TGTGCCAGCAGCCTCCGGGTCCCGGCCTACGAGCAGTACTTC.